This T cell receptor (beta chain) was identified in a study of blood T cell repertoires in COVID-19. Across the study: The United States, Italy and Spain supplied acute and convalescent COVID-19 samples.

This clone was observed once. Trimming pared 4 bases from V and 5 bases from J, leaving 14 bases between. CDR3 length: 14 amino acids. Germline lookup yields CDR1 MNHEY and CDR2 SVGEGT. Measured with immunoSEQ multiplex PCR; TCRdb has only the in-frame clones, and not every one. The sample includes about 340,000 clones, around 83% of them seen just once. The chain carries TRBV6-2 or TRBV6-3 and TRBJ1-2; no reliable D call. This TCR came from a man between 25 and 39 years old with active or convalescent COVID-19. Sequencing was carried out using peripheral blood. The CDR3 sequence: CASSSRRAGYGYTF. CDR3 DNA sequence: TGTGCCAGCAGTTCCCGTCGTGCGGGATATGGCTACACCTTC.